The sequence of this TCR beta chain was determined in a study of cytomegalovirus exposure and HLA in healthy donors. The study, taken as a whole, reports: Most TCR beta V segments were productive about 87% or about 30% of the time in an earlier analysis. Analyses of presence/absence relied on an assumption of roughly uniform sequencing depth across donors.

About this clone: Its antigen is still unknown.

Germline values: CDR1 PRHDT, CDR2 FYEKMQ (reference sequence). J gave up 2 bases and V 5 bases, and 12 bases lay outside the gene matches. The CDR3 has 17 amino acids. Vbeta (60) and Jbeta (13) primers were used in the PCR. Here immunoSEQ multiplex PCR was the method, and the copy in TCRdb shows in-frame clones only, minus some. The table has around 130,000 clones, 75% to 90% seen once. The sample was PBMCs. The sequence came from a woman between 35 and 50 years old in good health and CMV-seropositive. The chain uses TRBV13 and TRBJ2-3, with 8 bases lining up with TRBD2. The CDR3 is CASSPRRRGAVTDTQYF. CDR3 coding DNA: TGTGCCAGCAGCCCAAGGAGGCGGGGGGCCGTCACAGATACGCAGTATTTT.